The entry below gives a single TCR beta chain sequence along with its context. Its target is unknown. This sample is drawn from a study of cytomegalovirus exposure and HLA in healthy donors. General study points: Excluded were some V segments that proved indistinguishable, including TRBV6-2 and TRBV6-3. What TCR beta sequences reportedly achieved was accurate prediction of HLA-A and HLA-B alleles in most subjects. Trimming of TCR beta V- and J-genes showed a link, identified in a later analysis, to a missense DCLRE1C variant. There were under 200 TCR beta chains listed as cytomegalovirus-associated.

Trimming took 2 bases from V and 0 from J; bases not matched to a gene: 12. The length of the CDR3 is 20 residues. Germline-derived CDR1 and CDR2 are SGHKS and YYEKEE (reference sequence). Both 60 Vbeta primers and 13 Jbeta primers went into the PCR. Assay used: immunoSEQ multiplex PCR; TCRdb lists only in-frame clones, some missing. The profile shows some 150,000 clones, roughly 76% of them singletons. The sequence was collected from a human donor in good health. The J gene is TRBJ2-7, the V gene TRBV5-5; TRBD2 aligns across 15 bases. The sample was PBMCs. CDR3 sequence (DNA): TGTGCCAGCAGCTTTAGGGTTCAGGGGACTAGCGGGGGGCCCTCCTACGAGCAGTACTTC. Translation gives CASSFRVQGTSGGPSYEQYF. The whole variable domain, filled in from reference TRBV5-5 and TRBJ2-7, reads DAGVTQSPTHLIKTRGQQVTLRCSPISGHKSVSWYQQVLGQGPQFIFQYYEKEERGRGNFPDRFSARQFPNYSSELNVNALLLGDSALYLCASSFRVQGTSGGPSYEQYFGPGTRLTVT.